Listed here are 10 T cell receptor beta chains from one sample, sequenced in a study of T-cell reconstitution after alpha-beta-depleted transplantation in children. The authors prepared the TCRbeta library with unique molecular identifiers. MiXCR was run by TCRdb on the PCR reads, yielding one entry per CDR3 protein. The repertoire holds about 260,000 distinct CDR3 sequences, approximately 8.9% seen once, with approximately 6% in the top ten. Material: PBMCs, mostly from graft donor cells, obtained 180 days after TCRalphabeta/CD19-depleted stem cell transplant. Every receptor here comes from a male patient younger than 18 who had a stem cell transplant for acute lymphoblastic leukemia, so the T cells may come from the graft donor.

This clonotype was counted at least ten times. The CDR3 loop is CSAPPGTSGETQYF. For the CDR3, the DNA is TGCAGTGCCCCCCCCGGGACTAGCGGTGAGACCCAGTACTTC. The chain has TRBV20-1 and TRBJ2-5; 11 bases align to TRBD2. Unmatched junction bases numbered 8, after V lost 6 bases and J lost 5 bases. Germline assignment: CDR1 DFQATT and CDR2 SNEGSKA (reference sequence). This CDR3 is 14 amino acids long.

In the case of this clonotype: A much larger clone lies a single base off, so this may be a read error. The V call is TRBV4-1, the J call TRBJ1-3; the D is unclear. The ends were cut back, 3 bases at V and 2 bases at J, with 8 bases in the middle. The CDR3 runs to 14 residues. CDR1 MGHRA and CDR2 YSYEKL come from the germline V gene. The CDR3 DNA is TGCGCCAGCAGCCAGCCTTTGGCTGGAAACACCATATATTTT. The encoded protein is CASSQPLAGNTIYF.

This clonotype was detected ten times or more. This CDR3 reads CSARDPAGTKSEQYF. CDR3 DNA sequence: TGCAGTGCTAGGGACCCAGCCGGGACTAAATCCGAGCAGTACTTC. V and J are TRBV20-1 and TRBJ2-7; 7 nucleotides line up with TRBD2. CDR3 length: 15 amino acids. Germline V gene sequence: CDR1 DFQATT, CDR2 SNEGSKA (reference sequence). The J segment lost 6 bases and the V segment lost 3 bases, leaving 14 bases of the junction unmatched.

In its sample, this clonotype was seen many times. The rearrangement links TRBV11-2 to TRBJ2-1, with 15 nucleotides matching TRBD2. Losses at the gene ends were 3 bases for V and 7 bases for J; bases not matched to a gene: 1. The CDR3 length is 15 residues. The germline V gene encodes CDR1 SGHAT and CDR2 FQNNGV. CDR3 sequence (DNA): TGTGCCAGCAGCTTCGGGACTAGCGGGAGGAATGAGCAGTTCTTC. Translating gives CASSFGTSGRNEQFF.

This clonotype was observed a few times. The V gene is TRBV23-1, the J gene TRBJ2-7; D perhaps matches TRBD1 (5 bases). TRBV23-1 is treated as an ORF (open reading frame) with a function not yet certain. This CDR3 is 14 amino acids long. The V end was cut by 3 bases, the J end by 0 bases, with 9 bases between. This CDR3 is CASSHPTVSYEQYF. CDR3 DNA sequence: TGCGCCAGCAGTCATCCGACAGTCTCCTACGAGCAGTACTTC.

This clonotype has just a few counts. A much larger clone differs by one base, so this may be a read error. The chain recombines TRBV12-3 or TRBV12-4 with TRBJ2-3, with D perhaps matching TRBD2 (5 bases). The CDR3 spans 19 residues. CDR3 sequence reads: CAISLAVTAGGNPTDTQYF. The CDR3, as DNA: TGTGCCATCAGTTTAGCCGTTACGGCGGGCGGCAATCCCACAGATACGCAGTATTTT.

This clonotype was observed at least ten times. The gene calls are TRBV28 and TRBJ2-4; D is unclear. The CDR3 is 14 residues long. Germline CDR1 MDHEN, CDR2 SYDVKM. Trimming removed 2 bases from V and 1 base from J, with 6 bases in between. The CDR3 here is CASSLKWAKNIQYF. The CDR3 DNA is TGTGCCAGCAGTTTAAAGTGGGCCAAAAACATTCAGTACTTC. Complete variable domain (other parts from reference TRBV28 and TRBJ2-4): DVKVTQSSRYLVKRTGEKVFLECVQDMDHENMFWYRQDPGLGLRLIYFSYDVKMKEKGDIPEGYSVSREKKERFSLILESASTNQTSMYLCASSLKWAKNIQYFGAGTRLSVL.

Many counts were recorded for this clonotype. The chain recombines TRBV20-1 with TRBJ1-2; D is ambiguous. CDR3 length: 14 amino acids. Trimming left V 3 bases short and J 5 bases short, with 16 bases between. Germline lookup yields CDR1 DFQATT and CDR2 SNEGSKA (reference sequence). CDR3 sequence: CSARLLGSDYGYTF. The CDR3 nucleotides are TGCAGTGCTAGGTTACTCGGGAGCGATTATGGCTACACCTTC.

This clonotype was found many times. This CDR3 reads CASLPLTRTAAKNIQYF. As DNA, the CDR3 is TGTGCCAGCTTACCCTTGACTAGGACTGCGGCCAAAAACATTCAGTACTTC. The V call is TRBV12-3 or TRBV12-4, the J call TRBJ2-4; the D gene is possibly TRBD2 (6 bases). Trimming took 8 bases from V and 1 from J, leaving 21 bases between them. The CDR3 is 17 residues long.

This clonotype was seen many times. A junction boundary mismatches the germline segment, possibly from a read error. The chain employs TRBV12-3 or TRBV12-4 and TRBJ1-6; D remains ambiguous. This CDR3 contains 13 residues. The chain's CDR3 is CASSLAGYSPLHF. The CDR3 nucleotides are TGTGCCAGCAGCTTAGCGGGGTATTCACCCCTCCACTTT.